This T cell receptor beta chain was captured by sequencing in a study of Ad26.COV2.S vaccination and SARS-CoV-2 variants. As for treatment: roughly 20 received Ad26.COV2.S at low or high dose, single or two shots; several received placebo; per-sample allocation not given. Sampling occurred on day 63 after the first vaccine or placebo injection. Profiled with immunoSEQ multiplex PCR; TCRdb holds only in-frame clones, not every one. The table records 200,000 to 300,000 clones, 88% of them present only once. The sample holds one count of this clone. Its antigen is still unknown. General observations from the study: The study found similar non-spike TCR breadth in vaccine and placebo recipients.

Sequences were derived from peripheral blood, sampled in a trial of Ad26.COV2.S vaccine versus placebo. The origin of this receptor is a person aged 18-65 years who received the Ad26.COV2.S COVID-19 vaccine or a placebo.

This CDR3 reads CASSSPSSGGSSYGYTF. The CDR3 coding sequence is TGTGCCAGCAGTTCACCCTCCTCCGGGGGCAGTAGCTATGGCTACACCTTC. The chain carries TRBV28 and TRBJ1-2, with D possibly being TRBD1 (6 bases). V lost 4 bases and J lost 4, with 22 bases in between. The CDR3 runs to 17 residues. From germline, CDR1 is MDHEN and CDR2 SYDVKM.